Sequencing of this TCR beta chain was carried out in a study of T-cell reconstitution after alpha-beta-depleted transplantation in children. Preparing the TCRbeta library involved the use of unique molecular identifiers. TCRdb re-called the PCR reads with MiXCR, one entry per CDR3 protein. The sample shows about a million distinct CDR3 sequences, roughly 31% of them seen only once. Study-wide points: Several patients had high TCRbeta diversity at day 60; it came from surviving recipient T cells and thymic progenitors. Fresh T-cell production supplied most of the T-cell counts and diversity seen one year after transplant.

This CDR3 region has 16 residues. V dropped 4 bases and J dropped 5 bases, with 20 bases sitting between them. Germline V CDR1 and CDR2: ENHRY, SYGVKD. This clonotype turned up a few times. Its antigen is not known. The receptor comes from a boy under three years old who had a stem cell transplant for SCID, so the T cells may come from the graft donor. Sequencing was performed on PBMCs, mostly from graft donor cells, taken 360 days after TCRalphabeta/CD19-depleted stem cell transplant. The V and J genes are TRBV10-3 and TRBJ2-5; perhaps D is TRBD1 or TRBD2 (5 bases each). The CDR3, as DNA: TGTGCCATCAGTGCGGGGCTAGATCCTTCGGGGGAGACCCAGTACTTC. Translating it yields CAISAGLDPSGETQYF.